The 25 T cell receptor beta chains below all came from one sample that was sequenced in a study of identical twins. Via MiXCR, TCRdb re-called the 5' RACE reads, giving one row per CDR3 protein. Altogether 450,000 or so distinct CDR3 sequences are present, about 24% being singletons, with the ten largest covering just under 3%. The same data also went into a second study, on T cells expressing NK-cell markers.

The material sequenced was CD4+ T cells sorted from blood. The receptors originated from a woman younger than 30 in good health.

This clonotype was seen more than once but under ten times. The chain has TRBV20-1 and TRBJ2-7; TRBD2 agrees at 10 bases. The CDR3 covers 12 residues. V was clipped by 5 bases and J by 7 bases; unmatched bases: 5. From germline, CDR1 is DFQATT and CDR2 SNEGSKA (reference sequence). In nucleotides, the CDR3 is TGCAGTGCTGCTCTAGCGGGAGTTGAGCAGTACTTC. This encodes CSAALAGVEQYF.

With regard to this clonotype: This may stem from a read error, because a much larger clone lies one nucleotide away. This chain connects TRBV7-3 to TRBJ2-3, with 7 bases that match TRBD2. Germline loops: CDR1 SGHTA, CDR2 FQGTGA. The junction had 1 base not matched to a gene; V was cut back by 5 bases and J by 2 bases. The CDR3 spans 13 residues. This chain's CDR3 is CASSRGVTDTQYF. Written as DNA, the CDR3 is TGTGCCAGCAGCCGGGGGGTCACAGATACGCAGTATTTT.

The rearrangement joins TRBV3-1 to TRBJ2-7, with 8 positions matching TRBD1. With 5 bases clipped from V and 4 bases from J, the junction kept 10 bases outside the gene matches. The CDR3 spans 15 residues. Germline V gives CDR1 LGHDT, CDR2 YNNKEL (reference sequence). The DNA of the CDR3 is TGTGCCAGCAGCGGGGTGGGGCAGGGGGCTTACGAGCAGTACTTC. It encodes CASSGVGQGAYEQYF.

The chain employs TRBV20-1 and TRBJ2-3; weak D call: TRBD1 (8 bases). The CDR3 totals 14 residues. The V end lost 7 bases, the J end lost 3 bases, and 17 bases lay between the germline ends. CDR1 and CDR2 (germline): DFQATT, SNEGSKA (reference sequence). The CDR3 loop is CSVPDRGGTDTQYF. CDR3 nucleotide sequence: TGCAGTGTTCCTGACAGGGGAGGGACAGATACGCAGTATTTT.

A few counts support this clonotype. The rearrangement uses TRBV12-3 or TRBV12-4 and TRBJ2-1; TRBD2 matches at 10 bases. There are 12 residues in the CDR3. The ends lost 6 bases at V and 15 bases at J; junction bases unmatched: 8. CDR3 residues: CASRISGRAAFF. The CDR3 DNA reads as TGTGCCAGCAGAATAAGCGGGAGGGCCGCGTTCTTC.

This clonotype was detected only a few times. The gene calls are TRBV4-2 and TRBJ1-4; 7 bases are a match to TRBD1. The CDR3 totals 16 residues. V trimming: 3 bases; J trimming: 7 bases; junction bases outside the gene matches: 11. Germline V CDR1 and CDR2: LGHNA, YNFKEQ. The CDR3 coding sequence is TGTGCCAGCAGCCAGTACTACAGGGGCCAAAGTGAAAAACTGTTTTTT. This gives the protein CASSQYYRGQSEKLFF.

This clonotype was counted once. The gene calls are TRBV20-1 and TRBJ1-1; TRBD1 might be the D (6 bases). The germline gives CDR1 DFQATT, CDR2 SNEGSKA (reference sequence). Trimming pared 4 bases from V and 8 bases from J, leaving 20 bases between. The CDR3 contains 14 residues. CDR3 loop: CSAIPYRVRGEAFF. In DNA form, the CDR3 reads TGCAGTGCTATCCCCTACCGGGTAAGGGGGGAAGCTTTCTTT.

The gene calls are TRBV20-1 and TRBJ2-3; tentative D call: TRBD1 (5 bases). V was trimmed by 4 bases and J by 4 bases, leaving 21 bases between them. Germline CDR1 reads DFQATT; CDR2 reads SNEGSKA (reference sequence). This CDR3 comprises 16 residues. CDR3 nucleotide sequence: TGCAGTGCTAACGAGCTTGTTGCAGGGATAGCAGATACGCAGTATTTT. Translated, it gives CSANELVAGIADTQYF.

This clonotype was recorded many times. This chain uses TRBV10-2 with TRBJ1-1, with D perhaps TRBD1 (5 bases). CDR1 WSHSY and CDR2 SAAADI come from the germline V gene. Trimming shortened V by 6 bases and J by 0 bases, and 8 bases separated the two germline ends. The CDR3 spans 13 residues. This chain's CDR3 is CASSRALNTEAFF. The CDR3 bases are TGCGCCAGCAGCAGGGCTTTGAACACTGAAGCTTTCTTT.

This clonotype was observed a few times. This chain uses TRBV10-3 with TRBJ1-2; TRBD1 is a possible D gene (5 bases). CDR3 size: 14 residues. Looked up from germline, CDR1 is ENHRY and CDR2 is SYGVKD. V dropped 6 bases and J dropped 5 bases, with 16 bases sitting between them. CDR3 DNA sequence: TGTGCCATCAGGAATTTTGACAGTCATTATGGCTACACCTTC. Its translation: CAIRNFDSHYGYTF.

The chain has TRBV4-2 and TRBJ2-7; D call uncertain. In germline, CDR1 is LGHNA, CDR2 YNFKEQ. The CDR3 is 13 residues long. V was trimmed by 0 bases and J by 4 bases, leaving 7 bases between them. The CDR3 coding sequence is TGTGCCAGCAGCCAAGATTCCGGTTACGAGCAGTACTTC. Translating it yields CASSQDSGYEQYF.

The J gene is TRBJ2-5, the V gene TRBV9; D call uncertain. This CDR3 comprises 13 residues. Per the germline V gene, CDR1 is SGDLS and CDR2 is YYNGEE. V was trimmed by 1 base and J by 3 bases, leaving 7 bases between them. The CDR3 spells CASSVTAKETQYF. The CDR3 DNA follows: TGTGCCAGCAGCGTAACGGCTAAAGAGACCCAGTACTTC.

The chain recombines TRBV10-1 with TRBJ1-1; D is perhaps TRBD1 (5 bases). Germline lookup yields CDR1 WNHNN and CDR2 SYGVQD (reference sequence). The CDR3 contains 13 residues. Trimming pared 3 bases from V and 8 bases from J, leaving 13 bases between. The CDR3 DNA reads TGCGCCAGCAGTGATCGACAGCGAGGGGAAGCTTTCTTT. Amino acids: CASSDRQRGEAFF.

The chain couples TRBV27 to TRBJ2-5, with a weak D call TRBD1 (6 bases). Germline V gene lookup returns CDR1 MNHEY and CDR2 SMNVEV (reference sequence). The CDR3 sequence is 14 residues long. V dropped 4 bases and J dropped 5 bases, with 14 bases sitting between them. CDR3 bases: TGTGCCAGCAGTTACAGGGCCCCCCGGGAGACCCAGTACTTC. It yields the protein CASSYRAPRETQYF.

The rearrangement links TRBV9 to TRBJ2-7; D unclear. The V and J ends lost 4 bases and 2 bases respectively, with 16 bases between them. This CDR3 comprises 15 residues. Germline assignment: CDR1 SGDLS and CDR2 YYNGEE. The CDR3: CASSQMDGRTYEQYF. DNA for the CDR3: TGTGCCAGCAGCCAGATGGACGGAAGGACCTACGAGCAGTACTTC.

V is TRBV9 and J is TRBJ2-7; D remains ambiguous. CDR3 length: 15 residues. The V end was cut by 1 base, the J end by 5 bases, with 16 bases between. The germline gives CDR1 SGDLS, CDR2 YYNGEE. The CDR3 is CASSVNPRTADEQYF. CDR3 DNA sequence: TGTGCCAGCAGCGTAAACCCCCGGACGGCAGACGAGCAGTACTTC.

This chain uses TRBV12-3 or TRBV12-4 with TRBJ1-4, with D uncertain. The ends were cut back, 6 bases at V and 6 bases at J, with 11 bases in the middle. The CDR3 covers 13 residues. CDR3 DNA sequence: TGTGCCAGCAGGGCGGGGAGTTATGAAAAACTGTTTTTT. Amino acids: CASRAGSYEKLFF.

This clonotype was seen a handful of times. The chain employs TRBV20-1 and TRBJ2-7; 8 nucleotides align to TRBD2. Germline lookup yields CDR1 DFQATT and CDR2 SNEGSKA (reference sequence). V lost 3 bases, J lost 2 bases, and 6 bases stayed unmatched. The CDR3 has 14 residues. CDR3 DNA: TGCAGTGCTAGCGAACTAGCGGAAACCTACGAGCAGTACTTC. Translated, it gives CSASELAETYEQYF.

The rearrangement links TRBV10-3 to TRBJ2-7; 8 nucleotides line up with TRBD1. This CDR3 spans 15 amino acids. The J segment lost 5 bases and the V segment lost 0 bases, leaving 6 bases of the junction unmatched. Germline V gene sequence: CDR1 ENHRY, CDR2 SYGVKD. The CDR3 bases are TGTGCCATCAGTGAGTCCCAGGGGGCGCGCCACGAGCAGTACTTC. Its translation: CAISESQGARHEQYF.

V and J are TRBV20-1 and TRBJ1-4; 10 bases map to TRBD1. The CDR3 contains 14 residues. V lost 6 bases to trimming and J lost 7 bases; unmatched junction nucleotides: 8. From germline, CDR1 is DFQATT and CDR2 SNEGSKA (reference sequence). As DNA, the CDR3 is TGCAGTGCCTCCCCGGGACAGGGGCCTGAAAAACTGTTTTTT. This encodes CSASPGQGPEKLFF.

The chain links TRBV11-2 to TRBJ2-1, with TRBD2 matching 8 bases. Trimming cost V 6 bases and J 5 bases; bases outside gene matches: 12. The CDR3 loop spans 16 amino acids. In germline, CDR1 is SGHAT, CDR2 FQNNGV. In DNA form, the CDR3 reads TGTGCCAGCAGTCCATTGGGGGTAGCGGGACACAATGAGCAGTTCTTC. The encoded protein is CASSPLGVAGHNEQFF.

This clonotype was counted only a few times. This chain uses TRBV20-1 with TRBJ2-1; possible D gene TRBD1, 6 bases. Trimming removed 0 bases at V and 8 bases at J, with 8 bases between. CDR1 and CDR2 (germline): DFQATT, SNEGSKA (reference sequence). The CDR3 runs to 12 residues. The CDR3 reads CSAREGADEQFF. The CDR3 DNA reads TGCAGTGCTAGAGAGGGGGCCGATGAGCAGTTCTTC.

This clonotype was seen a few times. CDR3 sequence (DNA): TGTGCCAGCAGGCCTCGGGGGCTCAGCACAGATACGCAGTATTTT. This sequence encodes CASRPRGLSTDTQYF. The V gene is TRBV9, the J gene TRBJ2-3, with D tentatively TRBD1 or TRBD2 (6 bases each). The V gene's germline CDR1 is SGDLS and CDR2 YYNGEE. This CDR3 comprises 15 residues. Trimming took 5 bases from V and 0 from J, leaving 13 bases between them.

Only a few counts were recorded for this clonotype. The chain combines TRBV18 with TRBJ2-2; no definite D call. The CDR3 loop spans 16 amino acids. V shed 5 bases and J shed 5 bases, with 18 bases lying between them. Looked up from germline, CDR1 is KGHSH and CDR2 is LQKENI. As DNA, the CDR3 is TGTGCCAGCTCAACTCTACCACCAGCACCAACCGGGGAGCTGTTTTTT. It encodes CASSTLPPAPTGELFF.

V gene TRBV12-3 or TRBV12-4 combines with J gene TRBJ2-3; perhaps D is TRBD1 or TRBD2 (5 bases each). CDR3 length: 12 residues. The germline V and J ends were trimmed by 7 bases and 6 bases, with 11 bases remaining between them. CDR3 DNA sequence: TGTGCCAGCAAGTTTAGGGACGATACGCAGTATTTT. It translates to CASKFRDDTQYF.